These T cell receptor beta chains were read from a single sample in a study of blood T cell repertoires in COVID-19. Profiled with immunoSEQ multiplex PCR; TCRdb holds only in-frame clones, not every one. The table lists 95,000 to 110,000 clones, around 83% of them singletons. Specimen: peripheral blood. The receptors shown here come from a woman older than 75 with active or convalescent COVID-19. Each CDR3 is given with its conserved first and last residue. A D gene is named only where the DNA matches it firmly. Size tells how often a clone was seen (once, few, many) or the class of an expanded clone, and some rows leave it out.

clone_size	j_call	v_call	d_call	cdr3_nt	cdr3_aa
-	TRBJ1-2	TRBV19	-	TGTGCCAGTAGTGCCCGACACGGGGTAGGCTATGGCTACACCTTC	CASSARHGVGYGYTF
-	TRBJ2-2	TRBV27	-	TGTGCCAGCAGGCAAAACAGGGTCATCGGAACCGGGGAGCTGTTTTTT	CASRQNRVIGTGELFF
few	TRBJ1-2	TRBV2	TRBD1	TGTGCCAGCACCACCCGAGGACAGGGGGCGTTCGGCTACACCTTC	CASTTRGQGAFGYTF
once	TRBJ2-3	TRBV9	-	TGTGCCAGCAGCGTAGGAGGCAGGGGCATAGATACGCAGTATTTT	CASSVGGRGIDTQYF
-	TRBJ1-3	TRBV9	-	TGTGCCAGCCGTTCGGCGGGTACTGGAAACACCATATATTTT	CASRSAGTGNTIYF
-	TRBJ1-2	TRBV25-1	-	TGTGCCAGCAGTGCGTCAGGGGCCTATGGCTACACCTTC	CASSASGAYGYTF
-	TRBJ1-4	TRBV2	-	TGTGCCAGCAGGCTTAGGGGTGTAAATGAAAAACTGTTTTTT	CASRLRGVNEKLFF
-	TRBJ1-2	TRBV6-1	-	TGTGCCAGCAGTGAAGCCCCAGGGATGTACGGCTATGGCTACACCTTC	CASSEAPGMYGYGYTF
-	TRBJ1-5	TRBV6-2/TRBV6-3	-	TGTGCCAGCAGTTACGGGGGGGGTAGCAATCAGCCCCAGCATTTT	CASSYGGGSNQPQHF
-	TRBJ1-2	TRBV27	-	TGTGCCAGCAGACCTAATAGCGGATACTATGGCTACACCTTC	CASRPNSGYYGYTF
few	TRBJ1-2	TRBV19	-	TGTGCCAGTAGTATGGAGCTATCTCCACCCTATGGCTACACCTTC	CASSMELSPPYGYTF
-	TRBJ1-1	TRBV7-8	-	TGTGCCAGCAGCTTATTGTATGAACTTAAATCACAGACAGAAGCTTTCTTT	CASSLLYELKSQTEAFF
-	TRBJ2-1	TRBV7-2	-	TGTGCCAGCAGCTTGATACGACAGGAAGACAATGAGCAGTTCTTC	CASSLIRQEDNEQFF
-	TRBJ2-3	TRBV3-1/TRBV3-2	TRBD2	TGTGCCAGCAGCCCTCCGACTAGCGGGGGGGCTACGCAGTATTTT	CASSPPTSGGATQYF
-	TRBJ2-1	TRBV28	TRBD2	TGTGCCAGCAGTTTAGGCCCTGGGACTAGCGGGAGGGTTGAGCAGTTCTTC	CASSLGPGTSGRVEQFF
-	TRBJ2-7	TRBV15	TRBD2	TGTGCCACCAGCAGAGGGGCGGGACTAGCGTTTTACGAGCAGTACTTC	CATSRGAGLAFYEQYF
-	TRBJ1-5	TRBV19	TRBD1	TGTGCCAGTAGCCGGGACAGGGTCAGCAATCAGCCCCAGCATTTT	CASSRDRVSNQPQHF
-	TRBJ1-2	TRBV6-6	TRBD1	TGTGCCAGCAGTCGTGACAGGGGTGGCTACACCTTC	CASSRDRGGYTF
-	TRBJ1-2	TRBV18	-	TGTGCCAGCTCACCCAAGACGGGGTATGGCTACACCTTC	CASSPKTGYGYTF
many	TRBJ2-1	TRBV27	TRBD2	TGTGCCAGCACCGTTCTTGGACTAGCGGGGGGAAAGGAGCAGTTCTTC	CASTVLGLAGGKEQFF
-	TRBJ2-5	TRBV24-1	TRBD2	TGTGCCACGCGGGGGGGCAAGGAAGAGACCCAGTACTTC	CATRGGKEETQYF
few	TRBJ1-2	TRBV20-1	TRBD1	TGCACAATAGCCAGGGGGAATGGCTACACCTTC	CTIARGNGYTF
-	TRBJ1-1	TRBV15	TRBD1	TGTGCCACCAGCCGGACAGGGCGGACTGAAGCTTTCTTT	CATSRTGRTEAFF
-	TRBJ2-1	TRBV7-9	TRBD2	TGTGCCAGCACCGAAATAAGCGGGAGCTCCTACAATGAGCAGTTCTTC	CASTEISGSSYNEQFF
-	TRBJ2-5	TRBV4-3	-	TGCGCCAGCAGCCAAGAGGGGGGTGGCCAAGAGACCCAGTACTTC	CASSQEGGGQETQYF
-	TRBJ2-5	TRBV15	TRBD2	TGTGCCACCAGGGGGGGGGAGCGGGCCCGGAAGGAGACCCAGTACTTC	CATRGGERARKETQYF
-	TRBJ2-7	TRBV3-1/TRBV3-2	-	TGTGCCAGCAGCCAAGATTGGGGGGTTTATGAGCAGTACTTC	CASSQDWGVYEQYF
few	TRBJ2-1	TRBV7-2	-	TGTGCCAGCAGCTTCGTAGCGGTAGGGCCCTCGGAGCAGTTCTTC	CASSFVAVGPSEQFF
-	TRBJ1-5	TRBV6-2/TRBV6-3	TRBD1	TGTGCCAGCAGTGGACAGGGGAGCAATCAGCCCCAGCATTTT	CASSGQGSNQPQHF
-	TRBJ1-6	TRBV18	-	TGTGCCAGCTCACCTCCAAATTCACCCCTCCACTTT	CASSPPNSPLHF
-	TRBJ1-5	TRBV24-1	-	TGTGCCACCAGTGCGGGTAGGCAGCCCCAGCATTTT	CATSAGRQPQHF
-	TRBJ2-1	TRBV24-1	TRBD2	TGTGCCACCAGTGATTTGTGGGAGGGGAATGAGCAGTTCTTC	CATSDLWEGNEQFF
once	TRBJ2-3	TRBV3-1/TRBV3-2	-	TGTGCCAGCAGCCGCTTCTCTGGTGAGGATACGCAGTATTTT	CASSRFSGEDTQYF
-	TRBJ2-4	TRBV6-5	-	TGTGCCAGCAGCCGAGGAAACACAGGGCCAAACATTCAGTACTTC	CASSRGNTGPNIQYF
once	TRBJ2-1	TRBV5-6	TRBD1	TGTGCCAGCAGCCCCGACAGGGCTGAGCAGTTCTTC	CASSPDRAEQFF
-	TRBJ1-5	TRBV19	-	TGTGCCAGTAGTTCCCACATTGGACAGATAACTTTTAGCAATCAGCCCCAGCATTTT	CASSSHIGQITFSNQPQHF
-	TRBJ1-4	TRBV27	-	TGTGCCAGCAGAAGGGGGTTCGTGGATGAAAAACTGTTTTTT	CASRRGFVDEKLFF
-	TRBJ1-5	TRBV28	TRBD1	TGTGCCAGCAGTACCTGGGGACAGGGTTGGAATCAGCCCCAGCATTTT	CASSTWGQGWNQPQHF
-	TRBJ1-3	TRBV9	-	TGTGCCAGCAGCGTAGCCTCAGGGGAGTGGGGAAACACCATATATTTT	CASSVASGEWGNTIYF